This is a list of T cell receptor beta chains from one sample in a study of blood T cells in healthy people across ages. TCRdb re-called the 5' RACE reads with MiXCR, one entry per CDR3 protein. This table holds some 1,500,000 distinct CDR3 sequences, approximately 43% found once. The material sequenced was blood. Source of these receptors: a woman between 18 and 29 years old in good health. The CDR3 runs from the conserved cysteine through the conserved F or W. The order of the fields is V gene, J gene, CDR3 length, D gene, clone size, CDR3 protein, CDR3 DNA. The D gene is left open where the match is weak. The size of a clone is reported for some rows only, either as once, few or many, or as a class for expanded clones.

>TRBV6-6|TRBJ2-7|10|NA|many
CASASYEQYF
TGTGCCAGCGCCTCCTACGAGCAGTACTTC
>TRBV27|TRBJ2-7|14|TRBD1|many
CASSSGTGGDEQYF
TGTGCCAGCAGTTCTGGGACAGGGGGCGACGAGCAGTACTTC
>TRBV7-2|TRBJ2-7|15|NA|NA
CASSLGGRSSYEQYF
TGTGCCAGCAGCTTAGGGGGGAGGAGCTCCTACGAGCAGTACTTC
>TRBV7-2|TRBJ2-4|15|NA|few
CASSPRALAKNIQYF
TGTGCCAGCAGCCCAAGGGCCTTAGCCAAAAACATTCAGTACTTC
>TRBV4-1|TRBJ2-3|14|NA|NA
CASSQVLSLGTQYF
TGCGCCAGCAGCCAAGTACTCTCTCTTGGTACGCAGTATTTT
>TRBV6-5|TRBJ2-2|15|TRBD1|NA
CASTPDRGKSGELFF
TGTGCCAGCACCCCGGACAGGGGGAAATCCGGGGAGCTGTTTTTT
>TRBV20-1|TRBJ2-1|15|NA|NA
CSASGGNPSYNEQFF
TGCAGTGCTAGTGGCGGGAACCCCTCCTACAATGAGCAGTTCTTC
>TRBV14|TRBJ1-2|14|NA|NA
CASSQDWQGSGYTF
TGTGCCAGCAGCCAAGATTGGCAGGGCTCTGGCTACACCTTC
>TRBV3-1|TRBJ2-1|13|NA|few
CASSQLTPDEQFF
TGTGCCAGCAGCCAACTGACGCCGGATGAGCAGTTCTTC
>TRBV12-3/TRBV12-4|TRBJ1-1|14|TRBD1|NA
CASSRGQGKTEAFF
TGTGCCAGCAGTAGAGGACAGGGAAAGACTGAAGCTTTCTTT
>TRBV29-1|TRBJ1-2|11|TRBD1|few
CSVRGLDGYTF
TGCAGCGTTAGGGGGCTCGATGGCTACACCTTC
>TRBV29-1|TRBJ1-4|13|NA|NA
CSVGGRMNEKLFF
TGCAGCGTGGGGGGACGGATGAATGAAAAACTGTTTTTT
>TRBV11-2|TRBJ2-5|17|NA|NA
CASSLGRGGLVSETQYF
TGTGCCAGCAGCTTGGGGCGGGGTGGTTTGGTATCGGAGACCCAGTACTTC
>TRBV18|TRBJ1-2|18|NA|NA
CASSPGQRKTSLSYGYTF
TGTGCCAGCTCACCAGGACAGCGAAAGACTTCATTAAGTTATGGCTACACCTTC
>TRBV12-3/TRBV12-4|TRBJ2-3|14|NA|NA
CASSLADLSDTQYF
TGTGCCAGCAGTTTAGCTGACCTTTCTGATACGCAGTATTTT
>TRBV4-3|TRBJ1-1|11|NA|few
CASSQGGQVFF
TGCGCCAGCAGCCAAGGGGGCCAGGTTTTCTTT
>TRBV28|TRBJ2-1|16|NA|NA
CASSRGDSRPYNEQFF
TGTGCCAGCAGCCGGGGGGACAGCCGGCCCTACAATGAGCAGTTCTTC
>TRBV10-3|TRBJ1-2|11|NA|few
CAISEFYGYTF
TGTGCCATCAGTGAGTTCTATGGCTACACCTTC
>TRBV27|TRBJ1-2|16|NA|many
CASIKLSGARNYGYTF
TGTGCCAGCATCAAGTTATCGGGGGCGAGGAACTATGGCTACACCTTC
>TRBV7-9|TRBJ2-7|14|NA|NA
CASSSRQYQGTKYF
TGTGCCAGCAGCTCGAGACAGTATCAAGGGACCAAGTACTTC
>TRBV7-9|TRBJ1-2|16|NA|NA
CASSLREAPINYGYTF
TGTGCCAGCAGCTTAAGGGAGGCACCTATTAACTATGGCTACACCTTC
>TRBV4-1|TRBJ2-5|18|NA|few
CASSQVWQGSRGQETQYF
TGCGCCAGCAGCCAAGTTTGGCAGGGTAGTAGGGGGCAAGAGACCCAGTACTTC
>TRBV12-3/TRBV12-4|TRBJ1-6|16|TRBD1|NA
CASSPRQGPLGSPLHF
TGTGCCAGCAGTCCGCGACAGGGGCCGCTGGGTTCACCCCTCCACTTT
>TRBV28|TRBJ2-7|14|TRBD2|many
CAATLSGRAYEQYF
TGTGCCGCCACCCTTAGCGGGAGAGCTTACGAGCAGTACTTC
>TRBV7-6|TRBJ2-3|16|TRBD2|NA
CASSWGTSGETDTQYF
TGTGCCAGCAGCTGGGGGACTAGCGGGGAGACAGATACGCAGTATTTT
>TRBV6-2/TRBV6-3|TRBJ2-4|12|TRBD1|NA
CASSLQGIIQYF
TGTGCCAGCAGTTTACAGGGGATCATTCAGTACTTC
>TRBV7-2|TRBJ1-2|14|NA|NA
CASSLAHGTYGYTF
TGTGCCAGCAGCTTAGCGCACGGGACGTATGGCTACACCTTC
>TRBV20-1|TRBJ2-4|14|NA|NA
CSARAIGGEGIQYF
TGCAGTGCTAGGGCTATAGGGGGGGAAGGCATTCAGTACTTC
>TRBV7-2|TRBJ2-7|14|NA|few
CASSSGPSLYEQYF
TGTGCCAGCAGCTCAGGACCTTCCCTCTACGAGCAGTACTTC
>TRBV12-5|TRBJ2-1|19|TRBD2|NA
CASGFFSPSGRGSYNEQFF
TGTGCTAGTGGTTTTTTCTCACCTAGCGGGAGGGGCTCCTACAATGAGCAGTTCTTC
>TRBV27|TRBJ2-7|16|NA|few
CASSSSLAGPFYEQYF
TGTGCCAGCAGTTCTTCCTTGGCGGGGCCCTTCTACGAGCAGTACTTC
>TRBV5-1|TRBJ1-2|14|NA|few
CASSLGLLNYGYTF
TGCGCCAGCAGCTTGGGACTTCTGAACTATGGCTACACCTTC
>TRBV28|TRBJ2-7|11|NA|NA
CASSVSHEQYF
TGTGCCAGCAGTGTGTCCCACGAGCAGTACTTC
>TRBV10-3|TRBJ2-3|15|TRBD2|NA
CAISEWGLASDTQYF
TGTGCCATCAGTGAGTGGGGACTAGCATCAGATACGCAGTATTTT
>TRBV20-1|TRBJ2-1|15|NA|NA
CSARDFPGARNEQFF
TGCAGTGCTAGAGATTTTCCGGGGGCACGGAATGAGCAGTTCTTC
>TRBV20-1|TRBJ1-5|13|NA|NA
CSASPDGNQPQHF
TGCAGTGCTAGCCCCGATGGCAATCAGCCCCAGCATTTT
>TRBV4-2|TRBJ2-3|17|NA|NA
CASSQDSPIASTGTQYF
TGTGCCAGCAGCCAAGACTCGCCTATTGCTAGCACAGGTACGCAGTATTTT
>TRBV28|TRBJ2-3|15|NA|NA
CASSLTGWSTDTQYF
TGTGCCAGCAGTTTAACAGGGTGGAGCACAGATACGCAGTATTTT
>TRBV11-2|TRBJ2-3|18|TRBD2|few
CASSPTLVLAGGPGTQYF
TGTGCCAGCAGCCCCACGTTGGTCTTAGCGGGAGGGCCAGGGACGCAGTATTTT
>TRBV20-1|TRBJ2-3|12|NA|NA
CSAWLASDTQYF
TGCAGTGCGTGGCTAGCTTCAGATACGCAGTATTTT
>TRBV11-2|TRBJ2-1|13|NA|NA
CASRVGSSDEQFF
TGTGCCAGCCGGGTTGGGAGTTCGGATGAGCAGTTCTTC
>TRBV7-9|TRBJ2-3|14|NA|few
CASSLSQYTDTQYF
TGTGCCAGCAGCTTATCACAGTACACAGATACGCAGTATTTT
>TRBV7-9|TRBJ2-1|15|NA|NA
CASSLYGTSYNEQFF
TGTGCCAGCAGCTTATACGGGACCTCCTACAATGAGCAGTTCTTC
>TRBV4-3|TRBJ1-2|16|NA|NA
CASSQEAAGHGYGYTF
TGCGCCAGCAGCCAAGAAGCCGCTGGACATGGGTATGGCTACACCTTC
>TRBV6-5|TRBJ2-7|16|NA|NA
CASSYGHLSSYNEQYF
TGTGCCAGCAGTTACGGACACCTAAGCTCCTACAATGAGCAGTACTTC
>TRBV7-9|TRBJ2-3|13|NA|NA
CASSFLRPDTQYF
TGTGCCAGCAGCTTCTTGAGGCCAGATACGCAGTATTTT
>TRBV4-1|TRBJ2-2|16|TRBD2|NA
CASRPGAGENTGELFF
TGCGCCAGCAGGCCAGGAGCGGGGGAGAACACCGGGGAGCTGTTTTTT
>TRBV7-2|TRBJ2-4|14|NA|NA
CASSDLGKKNIQYF
TGTGCCAGCAGCGACCTAGGGAAAAAAAACATTCAGTACTTC
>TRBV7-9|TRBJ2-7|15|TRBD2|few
CASSLVSGLAYEQYF
TGTGCCAGCAGCTTAGTTTCTGGACTAGCCTACGAGCAGTACTTC
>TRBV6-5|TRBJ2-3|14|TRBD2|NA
CASSYSGTRDTQYF
TGTGCCAGCAGTTACTCCGGGACTAGGGATACGCAGTATTTT
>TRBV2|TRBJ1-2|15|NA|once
CASSGRVGLVDGYTF
TGTGCCAGCAGTGGGAGGGTGGGTCTGGTAGATGGCTACACCTTC
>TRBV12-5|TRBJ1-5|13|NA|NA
CASASGENQPQHF
TGTGCTAGTGCCAGTGGAGAGAATCAGCCCCAGCATTTT
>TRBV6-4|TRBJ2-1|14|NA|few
CASSDRGGDDEQFF
TGTGCCAGCAGTGACAGGGGAGGAGACGATGAGCAGTTCTTC
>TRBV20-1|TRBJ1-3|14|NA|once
CSATDPAGGNTIYF
TGCAGTGCTACCGACCCGGCAGGGGGAAACACCATATATTTT